What follows describes a single T cell receptor (beta chain). Its specificity is not known. Lacking the conserved final phenylalanine or tryptophan, this CDR3 likely reflects a read error. No DNA is shown, since the ends of the CDR3 on it are uncertain; the CDR3 is the one TCRdb lists. These data are taken from a study of cytomegalovirus exposure and HLA in healthy donors. PCR was performed using 60 Vbeta and 13 Jbeta primers. The repertoire was sequenced with immunoSEQ multiplex PCR; TCRdb's copy has only in-frame clones and lacks some. The sample contains 200,000 or so clones, over 75% of which appear only once. The donors gave bone marrow, and they were healthy. Overall study results and limits: One variant, a missense change in DCLRE1C, was linked in a later analysis to TCR beta V- and J-gene trimming.

The CDR3 is made up of 10 amino acids, end residues included. Germline assignment: CDR1 MNHNS and CDR2 SASEGT. Sample: PBMCs. The chain carries TRBV6-1 and TRBJ2-7; TRBD2 reflects the table's D call only, with no check against the DNA. The receptor's source is a boy younger than 10 in good health and CMV-seronegative. CDR3: CASSSGTGKL.